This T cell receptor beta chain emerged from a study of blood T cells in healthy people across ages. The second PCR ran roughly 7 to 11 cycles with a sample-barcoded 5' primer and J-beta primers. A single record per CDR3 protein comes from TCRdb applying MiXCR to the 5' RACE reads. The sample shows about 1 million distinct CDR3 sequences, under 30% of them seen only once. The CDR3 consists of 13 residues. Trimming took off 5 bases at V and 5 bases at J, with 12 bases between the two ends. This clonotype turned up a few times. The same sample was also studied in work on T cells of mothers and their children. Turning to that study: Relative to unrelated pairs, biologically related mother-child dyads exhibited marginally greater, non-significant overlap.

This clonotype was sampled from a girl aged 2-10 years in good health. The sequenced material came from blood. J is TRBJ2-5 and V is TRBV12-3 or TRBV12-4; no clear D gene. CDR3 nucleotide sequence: TGTGCCAGCAGTACCACTACAGTGGAGACCCAGTACTTC. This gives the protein CASSTTTVETQYF.